This T cell receptor beta chain was captured by sequencing in a study of blood T cell repertoires in COVID-19 (TCRdb year 2020). With respect to the entire study: The collaborator samples originated in the United States, Italy and Spain and spanned the acute and convalescent phases of COVID-19. Samples came from the ongoing ImmuneRACE study (first 160 participants) plus 1,254 subjects from 6 global collaborators. The prospective study material was composed of cDNA or gDNA derived from T cells, B-cell-depleted T cells, or PBMCs. Sample metadata almost always included a de-identified subject ID, COVID-19 status, age in years and sex. The repertoires were released in a freely available public database meant as a resource for research on the immune response to SARS-CoV-2. Where available, HLA class I and class II types were obtained from metadata supplied by the sample provider rather than from assay-based typing. Subjects who had been exposed to COVID-19, were actively infected with it, or had recovered from it provided the deeply sampled blood TCRbeta repertoires that made up the dataset.

What the authors observed across the whole study: How much clinical and demographic metadata was included differed by source and by participant, and the metadata was provided uncurated.

The V end gives up 3 bases and the J end 5 bases, leaving 8 bases in the junction not matched to a gene. The germline V gene yields ENHRY for CDR1 and SYGVKD for CDR2. Including cysteine and phenylalanine, the CDR3 has 16 amino acids. The read is trimmed to its CDR3 DNA, 48 bases read in frame from base 1. Whole blood was collected in K2EDTA tubes by collaborating institutions according to the institutions' own protocols. Collaborator samples were shipped for TCRbeta analysis as frozen whole blood, isolated PBMCs, or DNA extracted from either sample type. Remarks on this clone: Its antigen has not been determined. Nothing much larger sits one base from this clone, and base qualities are not available.

TCRbeta CDR3 regions were amplified from genomic DNA using the immunoSEQ Assay, a bias-controlled multiplex PCR. Concerning the study's data processing: The number of nucleated cells in each sample was estimated from the amplification of reference gene primers within the assay. To quantify the absolute abundance of each unique TCRbeta CDR3 rearrangement, sequence reads were collapsed and filtered. For each sample, productive Simpson clonality was calculated as the square root of Simpson's diversity index across productive rearrangements. TCRdb took this table from immuneACCESS and kept in-frame rearrangements with V and J called. Such tables lack part of the clones; where checked against another copy, unresolved V genes explain under half of the gap, and the rest is unexplained. V and J calls and clone size are as listed in that table; D and trimming were resolved from the DNA. The sample contains 160,000 or so clones, 65% to 90% of them found a single time. The ten top clones hold about 1.5% of the sample.

The source of this sequence is a human donor in a cohort sampled during active COVID-19. The sequence links TRBV10-3 to TRBJ1-5, with 9 bases in between that match TRBD1. Sequences were obtained from peripheral blood. The CDR3 protein: CAISEGRTGAYQPQHF. The nucleotide sequence reads TGTGCCATCAGTGAAGGACGGACAGGGGCTTATCAGCCCCAGCATTTT.